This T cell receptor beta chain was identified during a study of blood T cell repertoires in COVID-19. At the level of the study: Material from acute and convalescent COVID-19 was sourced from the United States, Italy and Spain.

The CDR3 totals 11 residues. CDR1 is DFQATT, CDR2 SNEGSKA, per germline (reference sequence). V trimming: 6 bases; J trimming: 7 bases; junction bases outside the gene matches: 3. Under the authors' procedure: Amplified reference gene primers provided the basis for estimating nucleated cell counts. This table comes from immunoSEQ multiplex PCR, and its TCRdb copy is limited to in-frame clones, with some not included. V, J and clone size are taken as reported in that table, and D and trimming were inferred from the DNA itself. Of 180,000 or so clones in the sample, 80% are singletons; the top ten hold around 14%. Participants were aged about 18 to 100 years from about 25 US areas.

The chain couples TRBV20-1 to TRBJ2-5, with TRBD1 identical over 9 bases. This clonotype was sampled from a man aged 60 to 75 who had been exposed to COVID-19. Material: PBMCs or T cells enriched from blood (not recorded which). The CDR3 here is CSAGQGRTQYF. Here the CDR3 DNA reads TGCAGTGCCGGACAGGGGAGGACCCAGTACTTC.